The T cell receptor (beta chain) described here comes from a study of blood T cells in healthy people across ages. The length of the CDR3 is 12 residues. Trimming removed 5 bases from V and 1 base from J, with 6 bases in between. Germline V CDR1 and CDR2: DFQATT, SNEGSKA (reference sequence). A sample-barcoded 5' primer and a J-beta primer mix were used in a second PCR of roughly 7 to 11 cycles. TCRdb re-derived calls from the 5' RACE reads in MiXCR, one entry per CDR3 protein. The top ten clones hold over 25% of a sample with about 280,000 distinct CDR3 sequences, roughly 26% of them seen once. Peripheral blood samples of around 9.8 milliliters were drawn from each donor. No fewer than 5.5 micrograms of total RNA were isolated from every sample.

This clonotype was obtained from an older woman in good health. The chain joins TRBV20-1 to TRBJ1-5; D remains ambiguous. Sequencing was performed on blood. The chain's CDR3 is CSAPRSNQPQHF. In DNA form, the CDR3 reads TGCAGTGCTCCGCGGAGCAATCAGCCCCAGCATTTT.